This T cell receptor beta chain was profiled in a study of T cell responses to AZD1222 COVID-19 vaccine. Findings and caveats of the study: Baseline antibody screening turned up just a handful of seropositive AZD1222 recipients. Two doses of AZD1222 preceded a rise in Spike-specific TCR breadth and depth. Donors were mostly white British, more females; clonal diversity possibly underestimated.

On this clone itself: The antigen is not known.

J gave up 5 bases and V 5 bases, and 7 bases lay outside the gene matches. The CDR3 runs to 15 residues. Germline loops: CDR1 SGHNT, CDR2 YENEEA. Assay used: immunoSEQ multiplex PCR; TCRdb lists only in-frame clones, some missing. The sample has some 69,000 clones, roughly 80% seen once. The source is an adult who received the AZD1222 COVID-19 vaccine. The chain links TRBV11-3 to TRBJ1-1; TRBD1 agrees at 11 bases. The sequenced sample was peripheral blood, obtained 28 days after the second AZD1222 dose. In nucleotides, the CDR3 is TGTGCCAGCAGCCCCGGACAGGGGGCGAATACTGAAGCTTTCTTT. As protein: CASSPGQGANTEAFF.